Below, 2 T cell receptor beta chains from the same sample are listed, as sequenced in a study of shared clonotypes between healthy human individuals. Libraries were prepared by immunoSEQ multiplex PCR; TCRdb keeps only in-frame clonotypes and omits some of them. The sample carries 2 million to 2.5 million clones, more than 85% recorded once. Sequenced material: naive CD4+ T cells from PBMCs. Sample subset: CD45RA+ positively selected. The receptors come from a man in his late teens or twenties in good health. Some clones in this sample may be carry-over from other donors' samples.

The chain has TRBV5-1 and TRBJ2-5, with 7 bases aligning to TRBD1. Germline lookup yields CDR1 SGHRS and CDR2 YFSETQ. The CDR3 totals 16 residues. J lost 2 bases, V lost 0 bases, and 7 bases had no gene match. The CDR3 DNA follows: TGCGCCAGCAGCTTGGATCCCGTGGGACAGCAAGAGACCCAGTACTTC. Translating it yields CASSLDPVGQQETQYF.

The chain is built from TRBV13 and TRBJ2-7; D could derive from TRBD1 or TRBD2 (5 bases each). The CDR3 has 13 residues. CDR1 is PRHDT and CDR2 is FYEKMQ in the germline V gene (reference sequence). V shed 5 bases and J shed 3 bases, with 11 bases lying between them. CDR3: CASSGTGNYEQYF. In DNA, the CDR3 is TGTGCCAGCAGCGGGACGGGAAACTACGAGCAGTACTTC.